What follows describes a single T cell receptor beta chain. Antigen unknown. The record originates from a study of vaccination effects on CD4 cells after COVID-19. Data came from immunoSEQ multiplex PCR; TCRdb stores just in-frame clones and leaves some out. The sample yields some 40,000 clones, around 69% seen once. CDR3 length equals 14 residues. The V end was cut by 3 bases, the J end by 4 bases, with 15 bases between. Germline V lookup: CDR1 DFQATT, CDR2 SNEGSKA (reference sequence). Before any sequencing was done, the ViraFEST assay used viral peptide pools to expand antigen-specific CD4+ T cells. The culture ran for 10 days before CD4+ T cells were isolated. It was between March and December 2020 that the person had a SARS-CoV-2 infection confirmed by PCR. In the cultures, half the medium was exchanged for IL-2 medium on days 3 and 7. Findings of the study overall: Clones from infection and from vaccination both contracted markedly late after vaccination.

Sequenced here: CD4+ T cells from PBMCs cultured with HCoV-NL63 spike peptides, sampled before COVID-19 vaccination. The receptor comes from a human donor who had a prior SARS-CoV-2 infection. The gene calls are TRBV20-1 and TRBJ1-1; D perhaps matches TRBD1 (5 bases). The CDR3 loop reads CSASIPGWGTEAFF. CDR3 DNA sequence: TGCAGTGCTAGTATTCCAGGGTGGGGCACTGAAGCTTTCTTT.